The rows below give T cell receptor beta chains drawn from one sample of a study of CD8+ T cells in alopecia areata. Clones were sequenced by immunoSEQ multiplex PCR, and TCRdb holds only the in-frame ones, with some missing. The table has 200,000 to 250,000 clones, roughly 40% seen once. This specimen was CD4+ T cells sorted from blood, taken around week 37, from a patient treated with tofacitinib. The receptors were sampled from a human donor with alopecia areata. CDR3s include the opening cysteine and the closing phenylalanine or tryptophan. Each record gives: D gene, V gene, CDR3 protein. A D gene is named only where the DNA matches it firmly.

>TRBD2|TRBV19
CASSISGLAEETQYF
>.|TRBV9
CASSVGTNEKLFF
>.|TRBV2
CASRGFTGGTDTQYF
>.|TRBV6-5
CASYRGSGANVLTF
>.|TRBV7-9
CASSLLNGGSEQYF
>.|TRBV2
CASSEAASTDTQYF
>.|TRBV9
CASSLEGPSTDTQYF
>.|TRBV30
CAWSPGLGGYYGYTF
>.|TRBV30
CAWSGQSAQPQHF
>.|TRBV7-9
CASSLGHNTEAFF
>TRBD2|TRBV20-1
CSAPSGGQLFF
>.|TRBV11-2
CASSFRRDSSGNTIYF
>.|TRBV4-1
CASSQGRRDTDTQYF
>.|TRBV29-1
CSVEKRLRPDGYTF
>TRBD1|TRBV29-1
CSVSTGGWTEAFF